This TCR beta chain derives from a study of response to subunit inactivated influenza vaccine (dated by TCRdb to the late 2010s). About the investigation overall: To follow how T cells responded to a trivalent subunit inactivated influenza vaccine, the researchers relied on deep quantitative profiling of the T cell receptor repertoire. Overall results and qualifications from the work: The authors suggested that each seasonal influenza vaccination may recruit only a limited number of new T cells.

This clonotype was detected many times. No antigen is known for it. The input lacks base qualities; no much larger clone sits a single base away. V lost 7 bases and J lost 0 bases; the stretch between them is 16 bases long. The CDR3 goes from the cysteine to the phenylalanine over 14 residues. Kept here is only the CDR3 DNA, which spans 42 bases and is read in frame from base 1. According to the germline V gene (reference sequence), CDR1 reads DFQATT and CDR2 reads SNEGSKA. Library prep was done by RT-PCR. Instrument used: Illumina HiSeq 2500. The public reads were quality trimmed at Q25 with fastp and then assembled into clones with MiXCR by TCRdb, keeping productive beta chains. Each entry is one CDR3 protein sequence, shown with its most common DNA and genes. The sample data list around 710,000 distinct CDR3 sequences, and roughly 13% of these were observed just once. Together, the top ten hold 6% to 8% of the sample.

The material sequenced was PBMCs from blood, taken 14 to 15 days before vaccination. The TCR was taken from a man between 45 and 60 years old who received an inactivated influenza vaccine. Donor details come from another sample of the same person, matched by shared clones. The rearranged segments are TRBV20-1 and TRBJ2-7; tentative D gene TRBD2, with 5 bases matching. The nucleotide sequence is TGCAGTGGCAGAGCCCCTAGCCTCTCCTACGAGCAGTACTTC. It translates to CSGRAPSLSYEQYF.